The 30 T cell receptor beta chains below were found in one sample sequenced in a study of chemoradiotherapy in HPV16-positive cancers. Clones were sequenced by immunoSEQ multiplex PCR, and TCRdb holds only the in-frame ones, with some missing. The table shows about 5,000 clones, with roughly nine tenths occurring only once. Material: tumor tissue, obtained from a patient who underwent chemoradiotherapy. Every receptor here comes from a human donor with HPV-associated anogenital cancer.

V usage is TRBV11-2 and J usage is TRBJ2-7, with 9 positions matching TRBD1. The J segment lost 0 bases and the V segment lost 2 bases, leaving 5 bases of the junction unmatched. Germline loops: CDR1 SGHAT, CDR2 FQNNGV. CDR3 length: 16 residues. The CDR3, as DNA: TGTGCCAGCAGCTTACGGGGGACAGGGAGCTCCTACGAGCAGTACTTC. Its protein is CASSLRGTGSSYEQYF.

V usage is TRBV28 and J usage is TRBJ1-2; D is unclear. Trimming took 2 bases from V and 7 from J, leaving 26 bases between them. The CDR3 covers 18 residues. The germline V gene encodes CDR1 MDHEN and CDR2 SYDVKM. The CDR3 nucleotides read TGTGCCAGCAGTTTAACCCGGCCGGAGAGGCACGGAGCGGGTGGCTACACCTTC. It specifies CASSLTRPERHGAGGYTF.

The chain links TRBV5-6 to TRBJ2-7, with 7 positions matching TRBD2. Trimming cost V 0 bases and J 3 bases; bases outside gene matches: 6. Germline V CDR1 and CDR2: SGHDT, YYEEEE. The CDR3 is made up of 15 amino acids. The CDR3 loop reads CASSLVASGNYEQYF. DNA for the CDR3: TGTGCCAGCAGCTTGGTGGCTAGCGGTAACTACGAGCAGTACTTC.

The rearrangement uses TRBV6-5 and TRBJ2-2; D not resolved. The CDR3 covers 16 residues. The V gene's germline CDR1 is MNHEY and CDR2 SVGAGI. V lost 0 bases to trimming and J lost 1 base, with 9 bases between them. CDR3 DNA: TGTGCCAGCAGTTACTCCACATCAAGGAACACCGGGGAGCTGTTTTTT. Translated, it gives CASSYSTSRNTGELFF.

The V call is TRBV29-1, the J call TRBJ2-5, with D perhaps matching TRBD2 (5 bases). The CDR3 is made up of 13 amino acids. V shed 4 bases and J shed 2 bases, with 11 bases lying between them. Germline V gene sequence: CDR1 SQVTM, CDR2 ANQGSEA. The CDR3 sequence is CSVVGLLQETQYF. DNA for the CDR3: TGCAGCGTTGTTGGACTGCTACAAGAGACCCAGTACTTC.

CDR3 DNA sequence: TGTGCCAGCAATGGACTCTTCACCTACGAGCAGTACTTC. Translation: CASNGLFTYEQYF. The chain couples TRBV2 to TRBJ2-7; D might be TRBD2 (5 bases). The CDR3 runs 13 residues. CDR1 and CDR2 (germline): SNHLY, FYNNEI. Trimming took 7 bases from V and 2 from J, leaving 12 bases between them.

V and J are TRBV5-6 and TRBJ1-1; the D is unclear. V was pared by 2 bases and J by 2 bases, with 13 bases between. The CDR3 length is 15 residues. The germline V gene has CDR1 SGHDT and CDR2 YYEEEE. The CDR3 sequence: CASSFNSWVNTEAFF. The CDR3 DNA is TGTGCCAGCAGCTTTAACAGTTGGGTAAACACTGAAGCTTTCTTT.

This chain connects TRBV15 to TRBJ1-1; D possibly corresponds to TRBD1 (5 bases). This CDR3 spans 12 amino acids. With 1 base removed from V and 10 bases from J, the gap between germline ends came to 10 bases. Germline values: CDR1 LNHNV, CDR2 YYDKDF (reference sequence). The CDR3 sequence is CATSRGGERAFF. Here the CDR3 DNA reads TGTGCCACCAGCAGAGGAGGGGAACGAGCTTTCTTT.

As regards this clone: Other DNA sequences within the sample encode an identical CDR3. The rearrangement joins TRBV6-5 to TRBJ2-7; 8 bases line up with TRBD2. The germline V gene encodes CDR1 MNHEY and CDR2 SVGAGI. V gave up 4 bases and J gave up 0 bases; unmatched junction bases: 2. The length of the CDR3 is 14 residues. The CDR3 bases are TGTGCCAGCAGTTTAGCGGGAAACTCCTACGAGCAGTACTTC. Translation: CASSLAGNSYEQYF.

In its sample, this clone was seen once. J is TRBJ2-2 and V is TRBV7-2; no clear D gene. V shed 11 bases and J shed 0 bases, with 7 bases lying between them. CDR1 is SGHTA, CDR2 FQGNSA, per germline. This CDR3 has 12 residues. The CDR3 reads CAGKSNTGELFF. The CDR3 region has the DNA TGTGCCGGTAAATCGAACACCGGGGAGCTGTTTTTT.

The chain employs TRBV28 and TRBJ1-5, with 8 bases aligning to TRBD1. This CDR3 spans 13 amino acids. Trimming removed 6 bases from V and 4 bases from J; junction bases left unmatched: 2. Germline assignment: CDR1 MDHEN and CDR2 SYDVKM. CDR3 nucleotides: TGTGCCAGCAGACGACAGGGGAATCAGCCCCAGCATTTT. As protein: CASRRQGNQPQHF.

V and J are TRBV9 and TRBJ2-5; 9 positions agree with TRBD1. Germline V lookup: CDR1 SGDLS, CDR2 YYNGEE. The CDR3 covers 15 residues. Losses at the gene ends were 4 bases for V and 5 bases for J; bases not matched to a gene: 9. CDR3 residues: CASSRRQGGAETQYF. The CDR3 DNA sequence: TGTGCCAGCAGCCGCAGACAGGGGGGTGCGGAGACCCAGTACTTC.

The rearrangement joins TRBV4-3 to TRBJ1-1; 7 bases agree with TRBD1. Germline V gene lookup returns CDR1 LGHNA and CDR2 YSLEER. This CDR3 comprises 15 residues. J gave up 5 bases and V 2 bases, and 8 bases lay outside the gene matches. The CDR3 here is CASSQRSRGPTEAFF. In DNA form, the CDR3 reads TGCGCCAGCAGCCAACGGTCAAGGGGGCCTACTGAAGCTTTCTTT.

The rearrangement uses TRBV7-2 and TRBJ1-4; no clear D gene. This CDR3 contains 13 residues. CDR1 SGHTA and CDR2 FQGNSA come from the germline V gene. Trimming shortened V by 2 bases and J by 8 bases, and 9 bases separated the two germline ends. DNA of the CDR3: TGTGCCAGCAGCTTAAGGATGAGGGAAAAACTGTTTTTT. This translates into CASSLRMREKLFF.

The V call is TRBV28, the J call TRBJ2-1; 9 bases agree with TRBD1. In germline, CDR1 is MDHEN, CDR2 SYDVKM. J lost 14 bases, V lost 1 base, and 3 bases had no gene match. The CDR3 extends over 12 amino acids. CDR3 coding DNA: TGTGCCAGCAGTTTATCCAGACAGGGGGAGTTCTTC. It is translated as CASSLSRQGEFF.

The chain uses TRBV7-9 and TRBJ2-2; D gene ambiguous. The CDR3 extends over 13 amino acids. Germline lookup yields CDR1 SEHNR and CDR2 FQNEAQ (reference sequence). Between the trimmed V and J ends, which lost 2 bases and 4 bases, there was a span of 5 bases. In DNA, the CDR3 is TGTGCCAGCAGCTTACTCTCCACCGGGGAGCTGTTTTTT. This gives the protein CASSLLSTGELFF. The full variable domain, rest sourced from reference TRBV7-9 and TRBJ2-2, is DTGVSQNPRHKITKRGQNVTFRCDPISEHNRLYWYRQTLGQGPEFLTYFQNEAQLEKSRLLSDRFSAERPKGSFSTLEIQRTEQGDSAMYLCASSLLSTGELFFGEGSRLTVL.

This chain connects TRBV7-2 to TRBJ1-3; D might be TRBD1 (6 bases). The CDR3 has 16 amino acids. Germline-derived CDR1 and CDR2 are SGHTA and FQGNSA. The germline V and J ends were trimmed by 4 bases and 4 bases, with 17 bases remaining between them. CDR3 in amino acids: CASSSEPGVAGNTIYF. DNA for the CDR3: TGTGCCAGCAGCTCTGAGCCAGGGGTAGCCGGAAACACCATATATTTT.

The V gene is TRBV15, the J gene TRBJ2-1, with 9 bases matching TRBD2. From germline, CDR1 is LNHNV and CDR2 YYDKDF (reference sequence). The CDR3 totals 14 residues. V lost 4 bases to trimming and J lost 7 bases; unmatched junction nucleotides: 5. The CDR3 coding sequence is TGTGCCACCAGCACCGCGGGGGGGCTGAATGAGCAGTTCTTC. Its protein is CATSTAGGLNEQFF. The variable domain in full, with the rest retrieved from reference TRBV15 and TRBJ2-1, is DAMVIQNPRYQVTQFGKPVTLSCSQTLNHNVMYWYQQKSSQAPKLLFHYYDKDFNNEADTPDNFQSRRPNTSFCFLDIRSPGLGDTAMYLCATSTAGGLNEQFFGPGTRLTVL.

This chain joins TRBV18 and TRBJ2-5; 8 bases fit TRBD2. The CDR3 consists of 14 residues. V gave up 6 bases and J gave up 1 base; unmatched junction bases: 4. Germline lookup yields CDR1 KGHSH and CDR2 LQKENI. The CDR3 nucleotides read TGTGCCAGCTCGCCCACTAGCGGCCAAGAGACCCAGTACTTC. It yields the protein CASSPTSGQETQYF.

The rearrangement links TRBV2 to TRBJ2-3; a possible D gene is TRBD1 (5 bases). Germline CDR1 is SNHLY and CDR2 is FYNNEI. Trimming removed 6 bases from V and 2 bases from J, with 21 bases in between. The CDR3 has 17 residues. The CDR3 loop is CASSAGQGSFNTDTQYF. CDR3 sequence (DNA): TGTGCCAGCAGCGCCGGCCAGGGATCCTTTAACACAGATACGCAGTATTTT.

In the case of this clone: The germline gene is not matched at one end of the junction; a read error may be the cause. CDR3 protein: CAVRGGVNEKLFF. In DNA form, the CDR3 reads TGTGCCGTCAGAGGGGGGGTAAATGAAAAACTGTTTTTT. This chain links TRBV10-3 with TRBJ1-4; D is possibly TRBD1 (6 bases). The CDR3 consists of 13 residues. Germline-derived CDR1 and CDR2 are ENHRY and SYGVKD.

The chain joins TRBV4-3 to TRBJ1-4; D is unresolved. CDR3 size: 13 residues. Germline V gene sequence: CDR1 LGHNA, CDR2 YSLEER. The V end was cut by 4 bases, the J end by 10 bases, with 13 bases between. The CDR3 here is CASSPGFRRKLFF. Here the CDR3 DNA reads TGCGCCAGCAGCCCAGGTTTTCGACGAAAACTGTTTTTT.

The chain joins TRBV5-4 to TRBJ2-7; the D gene could be TRBD1 or TRBD2 (5 bases each). The CDR3 has 15 amino acids. CDR1 SGHNT and CDR2 YYREEE come from the germline V gene (reference sequence). V lost 4 bases to trimming and J lost 2 bases, with 16 bases between them. CDR3 protein: CASSRDPQGPYEQYF. The CDR3 nucleotides are TGTGCCAGCAGCAGGGACCCGCAAGGCCCCTACGAGCAGTACTTC.

V gene TRBV4-1 combines with J gene TRBJ1-2; no clear D. CDR3 size: 14 residues. Between the trimmed V and J ends, which lost 0 bases and 2 bases, there was a span of 7 bases. Germline CDR1 is MGHRA and CDR2 is YSYEKL. CDR3 coding DNA: TGCGCCAGCAGCCAAGATGAACAGAACTATGGCTACACCTTC. Amino acid sequence: CASSQDEQNYGYTF.

This clone was detected once. The rearrangement links TRBV27 to TRBJ2-3, with no clear D. Germline loops: CDR1 MNHEY, CDR2 SMNVEV (reference sequence). V gave up 5 bases and J gave up 4 bases, with 10 bases separating them. The CDR3 spans 13 residues. The CDR3 spells CASSIMRADTQYF. CDR3 in DNA: TGTGCCAGCAGTATCATGAGAGCAGATACGCAGTATTTT.

V usage is TRBV19 and J usage is TRBJ2-5; D gene uncertain. The CDR3 loop spans 15 amino acids. The germline V and J ends were trimmed by 4 bases and 4 bases, with 16 bases remaining between them. CDR1 is LNHDA, CDR2 SQIVND, per germline (reference sequence). CDR3 protein: CASSTPAYRGETQYF. CDR3 in DNA: TGTGCCAGTAGTACGCCCGCCTACAGAGGAGAGACCCAGTACTTC.

The chain combines TRBV6-5 with TRBJ1-5, with 7 bases matching TRBD1. The germline V gene encodes CDR1 MNHEY and CDR2 SVGAGI. V was clipped by 0 bases and J by 3 bases; unmatched bases: 2. The CDR3 loop spans 15 amino acids. The CDR3 DNA reads TGTGCCAGCAGTTACTCGAGGGGGCCCAATCAGCCCCAGCATTTT. This encodes CASSYSRGPNQPQHF.

This chain uses TRBV5-4 with TRBJ2-1; D is uncertain. V shed 4 bases and J shed 5 bases, with 10 bases lying between them. CDR1 is SGHNT and CDR2 is YYREEE in the germline V gene (reference sequence). This CDR3 comprises 13 residues. The CDR3 here is CASSLSRNNEQFF. In nucleotides, the CDR3 is TGTGCCAGCAGCCTGAGCAGAAACAATGAGCAGTTCTTC.

The chain couples TRBV10-2 to TRBJ2-3; D is perhaps TRBD1 (7 bases). The CDR3 covers 16 residues. The V gene's germline CDR1 is WSHSY and CDR2 SAAADI. V was clipped by 3 bases and J by 3 bases, with 16 bases between them. The CDR3 sequence is CASSDYGRGRTDTQYF. CDR3 in DNA: TGCGCCAGCAGTGATTATGGCAGGGGGAGGACAGATACGCAGTATTTT.

The V gene is TRBV5-6, the J gene TRBJ1-5; no definite D call. The germline V gene encodes CDR1 SGHDT and CDR2 YYEEEE. The V end lost 0 bases, the J end lost 4 bases, and 11 bases lay between the germline ends. The CDR3 is 15 amino acids. CDR3 coding DNA: TGTGCCAGCAGCTTGGGAGCGGGTGGGAATCAGCCCCAGCATTTT. Its protein is CASSLGAGGNQPQHF. Combining the CDR3 with reference TRBV5-6 and TRBJ1-5 gives the whole variable domain DAGVTQSPTHLIKTRGQQVTLRCSPKSGHDTVSWYQQALGQGPQFIFQYYEEEERQRGNFPDRFSGHQFPNYSSELNVNALLLGDSALYLCASSLGAGGNQPQHFGDGTRLSIL.